This paragraph reports one T cell receptor beta chain. Its specificity is unknown. This sample was included in a study of cytomegalovirus exposure and HLA in healthy donors. Findings of the study overall: Earlier results showed most TCR beta V segments being productive about 87% or about 30% of the time. Highly shared sequence variants in one cluster were likely a sequencing artifact. Later on, a genetic analysis was performed. It linked a missense variant in DCLRE1C with V- and J-gene trimming of TCR beta.

Researchers ran the PCR with 60 Vbeta and 13 Jbeta primers. The protocol was immunoSEQ multiplex PCR, while the TCRdb copy is restricted to in-frame clones and leaves out a portion. The profile shows approximately 140,000 clones, roughly 80% of them singletons. The CDR3 spans 15 residues. V lost 7 bases to trimming and J lost 3 bases; unmatched junction nucleotides: 9. The germline gives CDR1 SEHNR, CDR2 FQNEAQ (reference sequence). The specimen sequenced was PBMCs. The sequence derives from a man aged 35 to 55 in good health and CMV-seropositive. This chain joins TRBV7-9 and TRBJ2-7; 10 nucleotides line up with TRBD2. CDR3 nucleotides: TGTGCCAGCACTCGTACGCTAGCGGGAGTCTACGAGCAGTACTTC. Its protein product is CASTRTLAGVYEQYF.